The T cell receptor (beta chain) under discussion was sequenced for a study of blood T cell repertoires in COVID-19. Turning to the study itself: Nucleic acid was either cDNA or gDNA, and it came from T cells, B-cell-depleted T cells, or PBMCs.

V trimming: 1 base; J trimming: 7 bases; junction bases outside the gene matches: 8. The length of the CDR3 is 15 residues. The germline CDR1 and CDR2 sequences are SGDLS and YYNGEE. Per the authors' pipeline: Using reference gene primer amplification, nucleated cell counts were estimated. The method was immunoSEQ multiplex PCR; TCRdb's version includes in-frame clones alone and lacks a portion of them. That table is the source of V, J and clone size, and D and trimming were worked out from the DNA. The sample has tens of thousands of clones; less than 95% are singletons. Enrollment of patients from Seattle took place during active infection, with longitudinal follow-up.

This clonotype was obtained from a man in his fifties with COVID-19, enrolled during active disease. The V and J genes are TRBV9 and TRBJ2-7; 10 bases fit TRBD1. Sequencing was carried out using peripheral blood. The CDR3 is CASSVSGTGVGEQYF. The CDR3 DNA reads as TGTGCCAGCAGCGTATCTGGGACAGGGGTCGGTGAGCAGTACTTC.